Listed here is a single TCR beta chain. Other DNA sequences from this sample encode an identical CDR3 as well. The CDR3 is made up of 14 amino acids. CDR1 is SGHRS, CDR2 YFSETQ, per germline. V dropped 1 base and J dropped 5; count of bases not matched to a gene: 4. This entry comes from a study of blood T cell repertoires in COVID-19. Study in general: COVID-19 samples collected from the United States, Italy and Spain covered acute and convalescent phases.

The authors' processing: Nucleated cell number was recorded as an estimate derived from reference gene primer amplification. Sequencing used immunoSEQ multiplex PCR; TCRdb keeps in-frame clones, though not all of them. That table is the source of V, J and clone size, and D and trimming were worked out from the DNA. Of around 25,000 clones in the sample, 80% to 90% were seen once. This sequence was found in a man between 65 and 85 years old with acute or convalescent COVID-19. V and J are TRBV5-1 and TRBJ2-5; 8 bases line up with TRBD1. Specimen: peripheral blood. The CDR3 region is CASSLSGGRETQYF. In DNA form, the CDR3 reads TGCGCCAGCAGCTTGTCAGGGGGCCGGGAGACCCAGTACTTC.